This T cell receptor (beta chain) appears in the sequencing data of a study of blood T cell repertoires in COVID-19. Overall study: Samples of COVID-19 (acute and convalescent) were obtained from the United States, Italy and Spain. From T cells, B-cell-depleted T cells, or PBMCs came the material, which was cDNA or gDNA.

Original analysis: From reference gene primer amplification, estimates of nucleated cell counts were derived. Clones were read by immunoSEQ multiplex PCR, and TCRdb kept only the in-frame ones, dropping some. D and trimming come from the DNA, and the V and J calls and clone size come from that table. The table lists about 160,000 clones, around 92% of them singletons. This CDR3 has 15 residues. Germline-derived CDR1 and CDR2 are MNHEY and SMNVEV (reference sequence). Patients of the Seattle cohort, enrolled during active infection, were followed longitudinally. About this clone itself: An end of the junction does not agree with germline; a read error may underlie this.

The sample consisted of peripheral blood. This TCR was sampled from a man in his thirties or forties with COVID-19, enrolled during active disease. J is TRBJ2-3 and V is TRBV27; 11 bases map to TRBD2. The CDR3 protein is CASSLTSGGTDTQYF. The DNA of the CDR3 is TGTGCCAGTAGTTTGACTAGCGGGGGCACAGATACGCAGTATTTT.